Presented here are 27 T cell receptor beta chains from one specimen sequenced in a study of blood T cell repertoires in COVID-19. Clones were read by immunoSEQ multiplex PCR, and TCRdb kept only the in-frame ones, dropping some. The table lists about 170,000 clones, around four fifths of them singletons. The sample consisted of peripheral blood. The receptors shown here come from a woman aged 70-85 years who had recovered from COVID-19.

The chain combines TRBV9 with TRBJ2-2; D is perhaps TRBD1 (6 bases). Deletions cut 6 bases from V and 7 bases from J, with 10 bases between. In germline, CDR1 is SGDLS, CDR2 YYNGEE. The length of the CDR3 is 12 residues. The CDR3 spells CASTLGGGELFF. In DNA form, the CDR3 reads TGTGCCAGCACCCTAGGGGGCGGGGAGCTGTTTTTT.

V is TRBV10-3 and J is TRBJ1-6, with 8 bases lining up with TRBD1. CDR3 length: 13 residues. Germline CDR1 ENHRY, CDR2 SYGVKD. The junction had 5 bases not matched to a gene; V was cut back by 6 bases and J by 10 bases. The CDR3 loop is CAIRTGDRSPLHF. The DNA for the CDR3 is TGTGCCATCAGGACAGGGGATAGGTCACCCCTCCACTTT.

The V gene is TRBV18, the J gene TRBJ1-2, with TRBD1 matching 8 bases. The CDR3 contains 11 residues. With V trimmed by 5 bases and J by 7 bases, 0 bases remained unmatched. CDR1 is KGHSH, CDR2 LQKENI, per germline. This chain's CDR3 is CASSDRGGYTF. The CDR3 DNA sequence: TGTGCCAGCTCAGACAGGGGTGGCTACACCTTC.

This clone has only one observation. V usage is TRBV5-1 and J usage is TRBJ1-6; D gene ambiguous. Germline V gives CDR1 SGHRS, CDR2 YFSETQ. CDR3 length: 13 residues. Trimming removed 4 bases from V and 11 bases from J, with 13 bases in between. CDR3 protein: CASSGGMAAPLHF. As DNA, the CDR3 is TGCGCCAGCAGCGGCGGGATGGCTGCACCCCTCCACTTT.

V is TRBV28 and J is TRBJ2-4; a possible D gene is TRBD2 (7 bases). The V end lost 8 bases, the J end lost 8 bases, and 22 bases lay between the germline ends. Germline V gene sequence: CDR1 MDHEN, CDR2 SYDVKM. The CDR3 is made up of 15 amino acids. The CDR3 DNA reads TGTGCCAGCGGCCTTGGGGGGGGCGCCTCGGACATTCAGTACTTC. Translating gives CASGLGGGASDIQYF.

For this clone: Distinct nucleotide sequences in the sample also encode this CDR3. This chain connects TRBV20-1 to TRBJ2-1; D call uncertain. The V end was cut by 6 bases, the J end by 6 bases, with 9 bases between. CDR3 length: 11 amino acids. Germline values: CDR1 DFQATT, CDR2 SNEGSKA (reference sequence). The CDR3 DNA follows: TGCAGTGCCTTCGCTACCAATGAGCAGTTCTTC. It is translated as CSAFATNEQFF.

The chain couples TRBV15 to TRBJ1-2, with no clear D. Germline assignment: CDR1 LNHNV and CDR2 YYDKDF (reference sequence). Trimming shortened V by 0 bases and J by 8 bases, and 13 bases separated the two germline ends. There are 14 residues in the CDR3. The CDR3: CATSRDRRAGGYTF. The CDR3 nucleotides are TGTGCCACCAGCAGAGATCGGCGGGCCGGAGGCTACACCTTC.

The V call is TRBV9, the J call TRBJ1-1; maybe TRBD1 (6 bases). Trimming stripped 3 bases from V and 1 base from J, with 13 bases between. The CDR3 has 15 amino acids. The germline gives CDR1 SGDLS, CDR2 YYNGEE. Here the CDR3 reads CASSATGTPNTEAFF. The CDR3 coding sequence is TGTGCCAGCAGCGCAACCGGGACACCGAACACTGAAGCTTTCTTT. The full variable domain, rest sourced from reference TRBV9 and TRBJ1-1, is DSGVTQTPKHLITATGQRVTLRCSPRSGDLSVYWYQQSLDQGLQFLIQYYNGEERAKGNILERFSAQQFPDLHSELNLSSLELGDSALYFCASSATGTPNTEAFFGQGTRLTVV.

This rearrangement joins TRBV4-1 to TRBJ2-5, with a weak D call TRBD1 (6 bases). Deletions cut 4 bases from V and 5 bases from J, with 23 bases between. Germline V gene sequence: CDR1 MGHRA, CDR2 YSYEKL. The CDR3 loop spans 17 amino acids. The CDR3 protein is CASSLQVSSQGRETQYF. The DNA of the CDR3 is TGCGCCAGCAGCCTACAAGTCTCAAGCCAGGGGCGGGAGACCCAGTACTTC.

V is TRBV5-6 and J is TRBJ2-7, with TRBD2 as a possible D gene (6 bases). Germline CDR1 reads SGHDT; CDR2 reads YYEEEE. V dropped 0 bases and J dropped 6 bases, with 10 bases sitting between them. The CDR3 loop spans 13 amino acids. This CDR3 is CASSLGGGSEQYF. DNA for the CDR3: TGTGCCAGCAGCTTGGGGGGAGGTAGCGAGCAGTACTTC.

The chain combines TRBV5-1 with TRBJ2-5; D ambiguous. The germline V and J ends were trimmed by 0 bases and 4 bases, with 7 bases remaining between them. This CDR3 spans 13 amino acids. The germline V gene has CDR1 SGHRS and CDR2 YFSETQ. CDR3 DNA sequence: TGCGCCAGCAGCTTGGGTACACCAGAGACCCAGTACTTC. Its protein is CASSLGTPETQYF.

CDR3 coding DNA: TGCAGTGCTAGGGCTAGCGGGAGTGTGTACTTC. Protein product: CSARASGSVYF. The chain has TRBV20-1 and TRBJ2-7; 10 bases fit TRBD2. The CDR3 is 11 residues long. The V gene end was trimmed by 3 bases and the J gene end by 12 bases; junction bases not matched to a gene: 5. Germline assignment: CDR1 DFQATT and CDR2 SNEGSKA (reference sequence).

The V gene is TRBV7-6, the J gene TRBJ1-5, with D uncertain. Deletions cut 1 base from V and 6 bases from J, with 7 bases between. Germline-derived CDR1 and CDR2 are SGHVS and FNYEAQ. The CDR3 is 13 residues long. CDR3 sequence: CASSLGRFQPQHF. The CDR3 nucleotides are TGTGCCAGCAGCTTAGGTCGGTTTCAGCCCCAGCATTTT.

The chain couples TRBV9 to TRBJ2-7; TRBD2 aligns across 10 bases. CDR3 length equals 18 residues. The germline V gene encodes CDR1 SGDLS and CDR2 YYNGEE. V dropped 4 bases and J dropped 3; count of bases not matched to a gene: 16. The DNA for the CDR3 is TGTGCCAGCAGCCCGCGTGGGCTTCTAGCGGGGGAGCTCTACGAGCAGTACTTC. Its translation is CASSPRGLLAGELYEQYF.

The chain recombines TRBV29-1 with TRBJ2-1; D is perhaps TRBD1 (5 bases). CDR1 SQVTM and CDR2 ANQGSEA come from the germline V gene. The V end lost 5 bases, the J end lost 8 bases, and 13 bases lay between the germline ends. This CDR3 contains 12 residues. The CDR3: CSVLPGWHEQFF. CDR3 nucleotides: TGCAGCGTTCTCCCAGGGTGGCATGAGCAGTTCTTC.

The rearrangement links TRBV7-2 to TRBJ1-1, with a weak D call TRBD1 (5 bases). V gave up 2 bases and J gave up 1 base, with 8 bases separating them. The CDR3 loop spans 14 amino acids. Germline CDR1 and CDR2: SGHTA and FQGNSA. The CDR3 loop is CASSLRGRNTEAFF. CDR3 in DNA: TGTGCCAGCAGCTTACGGGGGAGGAACACTGAAGCTTTCTTT.

This clone was observed many times. The gene calls are TRBV7-3 and TRBJ2-3; D not certain. V was shortened by 2 bases and J by 1 base, with 7 bases between the two germline ends. Germline CDR1 SGHTA, CDR2 FQGTGA. The CDR3 spans 14 residues. CDR3 in amino acids: CASSLGPRTDTQYF. As DNA, the CDR3 is TGTGCCAGCAGCTTAGGCCCCCGCACAGATACGCAGTATTTT.

This chain joins TRBV6-1 and TRBJ1-2; D may be TRBD1 (5 bases). Germline CDR1 and CDR2: MNHNS and SASEGT. There are 13 residues in the CDR3. V lost 0 bases to trimming and J lost 8 bases, with 10 bases between them. In DNA, the CDR3 is TGTGCCAGCAGTGAAGCTGTGGGGGGGGGCTACACCTTC. It encodes CASSEAVGGGYTF.

V is TRBV9 and J is TRBJ2-7; TRBD2 might be the D (5 bases). CDR1 is SGDLS, CDR2 YYNGEE, per germline. Trimming stripped 4 bases from V and 2 bases from J, with 13 bases between. This CDR3 has 14 amino acids. DNA for the CDR3: TGTGCCAGCAGCCTCGGACTGACGACCTACGAGCAGTACTTC. This translates into CASSLGLTTYEQYF.

The chain combines TRBV5-8 with TRBJ2-1, with 8 positions matching TRBD2. From germline, CDR1 is SGHTS and CDR2 YDEGEE. This CDR3 has 14 amino acids. The trim removed 4 bases at V and 8 bases at J, leaving 8 bases unmatched. DNA of the CDR3: TGTGCCAGCAGCCCGCGGGGGGCCCTGGATGAGCAGTTCTTC. Translating it yields CASSPRGALDEQFF.

The CDR3 loop reads CAISEGLAGGSGGNEQFF. In DNA form, the CDR3 reads TGTGCCATCAGCGAAGGACTAGCGGGAGGGTCTGGGGGTAATGAGCAGTTCTTC. The V gene is TRBV10-3, the J gene TRBJ2-1; 15 bases agree with TRBD2. The CDR3 contains 18 residues. Germline V lookup: CDR1 ENHRY, CDR2 SYGVKD. Germline trimming cut 6 bases from V and 7 bases from J; bases unmatched to any gene: 13.

This clone was seen a few times. The chain employs TRBV5-5 and TRBJ1-2; D possibly corresponds to TRBD1 (6 bases). CDR3 length: 14 residues. V lost 3 bases and J lost 7, with 16 bases in between. Germline values: CDR1 SGHKS, CDR2 YYEKEE (reference sequence). The CDR3 DNA is TGTGCCAGCAGCTCACTGGCGGGGGCTGGTGGCTACACCTTC. This sequence encodes CASSSLAGAGGYTF.

The chain couples TRBV6-6 to TRBJ2-5; 11 bases align to TRBD1. Germline loops: CDR1 MNHNY, CDR2 SVGAGI (reference sequence). Trimming cost V 6 bases and J 1 base; bases outside gene matches: 7. The CDR3 spans 16 residues. CDR3 nucleotides: TGTGCCAGCAGCCCCTGGGACAGGGGGAGCCAAGAGACCCAGTACTTC. Its protein product is CASSPWDRGSQETQYF.

The chain is built from TRBV5-4 and TRBJ2-3; 12 bases map to TRBD2. This CDR3 is 15 amino acids long. Losses at the gene ends were 6 bases for V and 4 bases for J; bases not matched to a gene: 6. In germline, CDR1 is SGHNT, CDR2 YYREEE (reference sequence). The CDR3 protein is CASTLTSGGPDTQYF. The CDR3, as DNA: TGTGCCAGCACCCTGACTAGCGGGGGTCCAGATACGCAGTATTTT. The whole variable domain, filled in from reference TRBV5-4 and TRBJ2-3, reads ETGVTQSPTHLIKTRGQQVTLRCSSQSGHNTVSWYQQALGQGPQFIFQYYREEENGRGNFPPRFSGLQFPNYSSELNVNALELDDSALYLCASTLTSGGPDTQYFGPGTRLTVL.

The chain uses TRBV7-2 and TRBJ2-7, with D hard to call. The CDR3 is 13 amino acids. Germline V gene sequence: CDR1 SGHTA, CDR2 FQGNSA. V was pared by 8 bases and J by 2 bases, with 13 bases between. The CDR3 loop reads CASSPPSAYEQYF. The CDR3 DNA sequence: TGTGCCAGCTCCCCCCCAAGCGCCTACGAGCAGTACTTC.

The chain couples TRBV29-1 to TRBJ2-5; perhaps TRBD2 as D (6 bases). Trimming stripped 6 bases from V and 0 bases from J, with 11 bases between. The CDR3 is 13 residues long. Germline V gene data show CDR1 as SQVTM and CDR2 as ANQGSEA. The CDR3 bases are TGCAGCGTGGAGGGGACGGACCAAGAGACCCAGTACTTC. This sequence encodes CSVEGTDQETQYF. Full variable domain (outside the CDR3, taken from reference TRBV29-1 and TRBJ2-5): SAVISQKPSRDICQRGTSLTIQCQVDSQVTMMFWYRQQPGQSLTLIATANQGSEATYESGFVIDKFPISRPNLTFSTLTVSNMSPEDSSIYLCSVEGTDQETQYFGPGTRLLVL.

V gene TRBV6-5 combines with J gene TRBJ2-7; 7 bases agree with TRBD1. This CDR3 is 15 amino acids long. The V gene's germline CDR1 is MNHEY and CDR2 SVGAGI. V dropped 5 bases and J dropped 9; count of bases not matched to a gene: 16. In nucleotides, the CDR3 is TGTGCCAGCAGTAACGCCGGGACAGCCTACACGGGGCAGTACTTC. Translated, it gives CASSNAGTAYTGQYF.